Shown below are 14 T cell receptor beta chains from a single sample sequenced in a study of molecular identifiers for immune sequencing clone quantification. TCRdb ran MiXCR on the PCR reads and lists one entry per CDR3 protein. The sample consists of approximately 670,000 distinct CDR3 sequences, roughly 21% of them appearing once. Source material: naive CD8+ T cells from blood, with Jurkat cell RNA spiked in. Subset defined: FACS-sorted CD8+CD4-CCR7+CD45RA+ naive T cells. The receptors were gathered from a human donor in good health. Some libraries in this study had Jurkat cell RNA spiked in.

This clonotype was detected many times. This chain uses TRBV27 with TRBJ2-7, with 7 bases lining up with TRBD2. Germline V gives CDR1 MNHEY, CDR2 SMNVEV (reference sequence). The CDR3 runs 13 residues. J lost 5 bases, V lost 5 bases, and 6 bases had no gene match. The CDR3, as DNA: TGTGCCAGCAGTCTAGGCGGGGGAAACGAGCAGTACTTC. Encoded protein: CASSLGGGNEQYF.

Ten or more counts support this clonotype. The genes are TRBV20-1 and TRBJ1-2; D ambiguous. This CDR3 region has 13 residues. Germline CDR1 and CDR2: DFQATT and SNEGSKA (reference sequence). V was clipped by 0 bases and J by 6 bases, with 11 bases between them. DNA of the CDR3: TGCAGTGCTAGAGATTATCCAGCCGATGGCTACACCTTC. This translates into CSARDYPADGYTF.

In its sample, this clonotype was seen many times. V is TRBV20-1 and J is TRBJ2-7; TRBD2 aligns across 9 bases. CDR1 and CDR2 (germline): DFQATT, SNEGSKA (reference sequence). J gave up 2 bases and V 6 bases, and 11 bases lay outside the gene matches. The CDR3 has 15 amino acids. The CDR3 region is CSAMVPGLAAYEQYF. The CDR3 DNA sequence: TGCAGTGCAATGGTCCCGGGACTAGCCGCCTACGAGCAGTACTTC.

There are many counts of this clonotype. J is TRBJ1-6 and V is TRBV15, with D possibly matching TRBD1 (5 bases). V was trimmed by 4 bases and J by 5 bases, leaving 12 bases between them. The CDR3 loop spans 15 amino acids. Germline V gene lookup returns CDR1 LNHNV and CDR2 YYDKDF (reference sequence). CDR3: CATSTRDAHNSPLHF. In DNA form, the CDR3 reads TGTGCCACCAGCACTAGGGACGCCCATAATTCACCCCTCCACTTT.

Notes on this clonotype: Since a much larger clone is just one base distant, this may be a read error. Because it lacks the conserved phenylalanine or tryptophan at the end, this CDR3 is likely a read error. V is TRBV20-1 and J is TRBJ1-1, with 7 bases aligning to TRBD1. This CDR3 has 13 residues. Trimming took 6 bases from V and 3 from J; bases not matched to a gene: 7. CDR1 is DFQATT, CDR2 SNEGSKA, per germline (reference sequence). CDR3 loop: CSASPTGDTEAFL. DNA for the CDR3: TGCAGTGCATCCCCCACAGGGGACACTGAAGCTTTCCTT.

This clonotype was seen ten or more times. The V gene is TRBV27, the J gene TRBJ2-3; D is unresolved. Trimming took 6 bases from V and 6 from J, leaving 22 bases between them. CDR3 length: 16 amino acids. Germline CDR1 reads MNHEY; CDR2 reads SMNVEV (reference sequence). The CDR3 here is CASSPLGPIAPDTQYF. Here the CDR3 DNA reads TGTGCCAGCAGCCCGCTTGGTCCTATTGCCCCCGATACGCAGTATTTT.

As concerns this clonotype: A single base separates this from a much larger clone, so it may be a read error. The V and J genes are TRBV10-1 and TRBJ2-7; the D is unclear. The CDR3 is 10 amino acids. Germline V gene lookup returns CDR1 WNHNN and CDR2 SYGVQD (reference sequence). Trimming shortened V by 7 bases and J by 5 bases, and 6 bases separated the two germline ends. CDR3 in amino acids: CASNGHEQYF. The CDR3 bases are TGCGCCAGCAATGGGCACGAGCAGTACTTC.

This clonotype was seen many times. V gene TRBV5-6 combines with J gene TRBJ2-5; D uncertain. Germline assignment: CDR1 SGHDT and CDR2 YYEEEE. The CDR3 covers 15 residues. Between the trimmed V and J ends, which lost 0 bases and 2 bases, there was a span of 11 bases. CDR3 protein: CASSLVAGVQETQYF. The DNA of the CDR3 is TGTGCCAGCAGCTTGGTGGCAGGCGTACAAGAGACCCAGTACTTC.

Written as DNA, the CDR3 is TGTGCCAGCAGCCTAATGACGAGGAATGAGCAGTTCTTC. Its protein is CASSLMTRNEQFF. J is TRBJ2-1 and V is TRBV5-6, with no clear D. Germline V gene sequence: CDR1 SGHDT, CDR2 YYEEEE. Trimming removed 4 bases at V and 7 bases at J, with 12 bases between. This CDR3 contains 13 residues.

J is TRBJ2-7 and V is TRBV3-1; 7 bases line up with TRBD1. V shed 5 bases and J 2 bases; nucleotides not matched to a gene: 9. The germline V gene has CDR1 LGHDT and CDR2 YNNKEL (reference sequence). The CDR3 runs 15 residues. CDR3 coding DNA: TGTGCCAGCAGCGGGCGGACAGGACTGACCTACGAGCAGTACTTC. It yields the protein CASSGRTGLTYEQYF.

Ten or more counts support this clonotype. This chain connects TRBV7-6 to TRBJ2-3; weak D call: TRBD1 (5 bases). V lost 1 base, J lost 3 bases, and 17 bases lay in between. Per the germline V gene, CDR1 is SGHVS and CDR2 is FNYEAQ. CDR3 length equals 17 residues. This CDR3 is CASSLGLWGESTDTQYF. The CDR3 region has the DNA TGTGCCAGCAGCTTAGGTCTTTGGGGCGAATCGACAGATACGCAGTATTTT.

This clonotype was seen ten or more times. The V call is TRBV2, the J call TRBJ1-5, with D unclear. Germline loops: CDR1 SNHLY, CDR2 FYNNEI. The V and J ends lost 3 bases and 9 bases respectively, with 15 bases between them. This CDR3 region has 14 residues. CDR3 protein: CASSEAIGPGPQHF. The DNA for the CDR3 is TGTGCCAGCAGTGAGGCCATCGGGCCGGGGCCCCAGCATTTT.

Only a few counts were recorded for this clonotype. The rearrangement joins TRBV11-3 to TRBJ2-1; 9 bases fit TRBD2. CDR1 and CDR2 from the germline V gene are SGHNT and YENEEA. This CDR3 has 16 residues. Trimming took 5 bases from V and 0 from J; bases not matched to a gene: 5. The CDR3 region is CASSPSGGSSYNEQFF. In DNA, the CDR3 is TGTGCCAGCAGCCCCAGCGGGGGGAGCTCCTACAATGAGCAGTTCTTC. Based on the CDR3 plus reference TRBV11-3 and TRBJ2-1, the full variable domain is EAGVVQSPRYKIIEKKQPVAFWCNPISGHNTLYWYLQNLGQGPELLIRYENEEAVDDSQLPKDRFSAERLKGVDSTLKIQPAELGDSAVYLCASSPSGGSSYNEQFFGPGTRLTVL.

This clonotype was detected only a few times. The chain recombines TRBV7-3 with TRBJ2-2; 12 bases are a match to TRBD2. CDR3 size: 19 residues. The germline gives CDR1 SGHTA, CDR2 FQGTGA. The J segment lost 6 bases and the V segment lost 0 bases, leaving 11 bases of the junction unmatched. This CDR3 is CASSLTPGTSGRRSGELFF. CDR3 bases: TGTGCCAGCAGCTTAACGCCGGGAACTAGCGGGAGGAGATCCGGGGAGCTGTTTTTT.